This T cell receptor (beta chain) originates from a study of blood T cell repertoires in COVID-19. The overall study: Researchers got acute and convalescent COVID-19 samples from the United States, Italy and Spain. PBMCs, B-cell-depleted T cells, or T cells were the source of the cDNA or gDNA that made up the material.

Per the original methods: It was from reference gene primer amplification that nucleated cell counts were estimated. Generated by immunoSEQ multiplex PCR, the TCRdb table keeps only in-frame clones and is missing some. The DNA gave D and trimming, while V, J and clone size come from that table. The sample lists roughly 410,000 clones, around 91% occurring once. Trimming left V 8 bases short and J 1 base short, with 16 bases between. Germline-derived CDR1 and CDR2 are WNHNN and SYGVQD (reference sequence). This CDR3 is built from 15 residues. The sequence was collected from a woman aged 40 to 49 with COVID-19, enrolled during active disease. This sequence joins TRBV10-1 and TRBJ2-3, with a possible D match to TRBD1 (6 bases). Sequencing was done on a sample of peripheral blood. CDR3 region: CASPTGPPCTDTQYF. CDR3 DNA sequence: TGCGCCAGCCCTACAGGGCCCCCTTGCACAGATACGCAGTATTTT.